This TCR beta chain was identified in a study of blood T cell repertoires in COVID-19. The overall study: Spain, Italy and the United States supplied samples that represented acute and convalescent COVID-19.

Germline trimming cut 5 bases from V and 7 bases from J; bases unmatched to any gene: 7. CDR3 length equals 14 residues. The germline V gene encodes CDR1 SGHAT and CDR2 FQNNGV. Participants were placed into cohorts based on the clinical history they reported. Repertoires were generated with immunoSEQ multiplex PCR, while TCRdb's copy carries only in-frame clones and drops some. The sample yields some 320,000 clones, less than 85% seen once. This receptor was taken from a woman in her 30s who had been exposed to COVID-19. The rearrangement links TRBV11-2 to TRBJ2-4; TRBD1 matches at 8 bases. The specimen sequenced was PBMCs or T cells enriched from blood (not recorded which). CDR3 DNA: TGTGCCAGCAGCCGGACAGGGAGAGGGAACATTCAGTACTTC. It yields the protein CASSRTGRGNIQYF.